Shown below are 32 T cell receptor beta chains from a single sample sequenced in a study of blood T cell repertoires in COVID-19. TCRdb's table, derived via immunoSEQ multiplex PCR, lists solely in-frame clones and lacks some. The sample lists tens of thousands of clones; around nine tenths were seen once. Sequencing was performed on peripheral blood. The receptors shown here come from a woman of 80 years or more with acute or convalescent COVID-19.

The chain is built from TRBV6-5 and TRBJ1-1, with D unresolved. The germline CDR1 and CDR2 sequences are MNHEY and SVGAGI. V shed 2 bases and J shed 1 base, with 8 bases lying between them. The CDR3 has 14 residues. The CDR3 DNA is TGTGCCAGCAGTTACCGTCACACGAACACTGAAGCTTTCTTT. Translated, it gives CASSYRHTNTEAFF.

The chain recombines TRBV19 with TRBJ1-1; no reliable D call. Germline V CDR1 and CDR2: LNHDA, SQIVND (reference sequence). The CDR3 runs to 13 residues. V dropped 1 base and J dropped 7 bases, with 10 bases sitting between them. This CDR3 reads CASSIVLGGEAFF. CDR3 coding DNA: TGTGCCAGTAGTATAGTGTTGGGAGGTGAAGCTTTCTTT.

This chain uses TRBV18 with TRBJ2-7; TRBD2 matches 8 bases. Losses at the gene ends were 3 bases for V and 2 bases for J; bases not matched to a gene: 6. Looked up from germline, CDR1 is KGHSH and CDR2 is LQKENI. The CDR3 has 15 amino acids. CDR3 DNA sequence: TGTGCCAGCTCACCCCAAGCGGGAGCACCCTACGAGCAGTACTTC. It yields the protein CASSPQAGAPYEQYF.

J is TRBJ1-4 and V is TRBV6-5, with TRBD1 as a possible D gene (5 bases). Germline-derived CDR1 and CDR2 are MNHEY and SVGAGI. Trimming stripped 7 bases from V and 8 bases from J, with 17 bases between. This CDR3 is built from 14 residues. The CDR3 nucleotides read TGTGCCAGCAAGGAAATCCAGGGATACGAAAAACTGTTTTTT. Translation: CASKEIQGYEKLFF.

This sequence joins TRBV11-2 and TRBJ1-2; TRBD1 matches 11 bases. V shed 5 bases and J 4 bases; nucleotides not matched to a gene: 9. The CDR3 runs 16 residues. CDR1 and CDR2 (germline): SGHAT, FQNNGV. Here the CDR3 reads CASSPGQGAQSYGYTF. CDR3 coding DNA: TGTGCCAGCAGCCCCGGACAGGGGGCGCAAAGCTATGGCTACACCTTC.

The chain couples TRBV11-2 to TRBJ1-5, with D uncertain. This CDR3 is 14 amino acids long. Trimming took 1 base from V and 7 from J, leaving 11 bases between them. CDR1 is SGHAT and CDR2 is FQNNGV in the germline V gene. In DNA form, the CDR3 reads TGTGCCAGCAGCTTAGGTGTCGGTTTACAGCCCCAGCATTTT. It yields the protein CASSLGVGLQPQHF.

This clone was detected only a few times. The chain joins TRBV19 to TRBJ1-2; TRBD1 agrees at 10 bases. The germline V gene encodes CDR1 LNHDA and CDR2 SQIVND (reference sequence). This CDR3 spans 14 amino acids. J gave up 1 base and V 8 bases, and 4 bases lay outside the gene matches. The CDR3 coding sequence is TGTGCCAGTGGGACAGGGGAAAATAACTATGGCTACACCTTC. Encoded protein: CASGTGENNYGYTF.

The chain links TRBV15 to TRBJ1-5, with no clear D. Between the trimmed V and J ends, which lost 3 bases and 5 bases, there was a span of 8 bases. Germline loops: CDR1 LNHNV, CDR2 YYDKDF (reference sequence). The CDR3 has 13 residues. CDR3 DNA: TGTGCCACCAGCAGGAATCAGGATCAGCCCCAGCATTTT. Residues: CATSRNQDQPQHF. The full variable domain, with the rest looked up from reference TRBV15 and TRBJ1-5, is DAMVIQNPRYQVTQFGKPVTLSCSQTLNHNVMYWYQQKSSQAPKLLFHYYDKDFNNEADTPDNFQSRRPNTSFCFLDIRSPGLGDTAMYLCATSRNQDQPQHFGDGTRLSIL.

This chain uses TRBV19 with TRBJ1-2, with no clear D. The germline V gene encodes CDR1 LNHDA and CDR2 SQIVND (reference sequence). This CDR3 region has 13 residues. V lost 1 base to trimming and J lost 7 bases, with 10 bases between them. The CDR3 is CASSIVAGSGYTF. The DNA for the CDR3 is TGTGCCAGTAGTATAGTTGCGGGAAGTGGCTACACCTTC.

The CDR3 loop is CASSLRLAVPGGNEQFF. The CDR3 bases are TGTGCCAGCAGCTTGCGACTAGCGGTCCCCGGGGGGAATGAGCAGTTCTTC. The chain recombines TRBV5-6 with TRBJ2-1; 9 bases are shared with TRBD2. The V and J ends lost 1 base and 7 bases, in that order; junction bases with no gene match: 12. This CDR3 contains 17 residues. Germline CDR1 and CDR2: SGHDT and YYEEEE.

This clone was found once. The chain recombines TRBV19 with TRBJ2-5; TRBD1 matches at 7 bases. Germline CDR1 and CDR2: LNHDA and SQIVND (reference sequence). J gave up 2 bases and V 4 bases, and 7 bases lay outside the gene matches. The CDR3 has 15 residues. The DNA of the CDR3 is TGTGCCAGTAGTAACAGGGGCGCGTGGCAAGAGACCCAGTACTTC. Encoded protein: CASSNRGAWQETQYF.

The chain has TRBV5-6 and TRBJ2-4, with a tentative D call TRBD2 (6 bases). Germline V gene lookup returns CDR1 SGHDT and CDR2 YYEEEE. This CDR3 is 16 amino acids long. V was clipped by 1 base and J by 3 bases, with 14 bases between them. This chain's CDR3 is CASSLRMSGDKNIQYF. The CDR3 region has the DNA TGTGCCAGCAGCTTGAGGATGTCGGGGGACAAAAACATTCAGTACTTC.

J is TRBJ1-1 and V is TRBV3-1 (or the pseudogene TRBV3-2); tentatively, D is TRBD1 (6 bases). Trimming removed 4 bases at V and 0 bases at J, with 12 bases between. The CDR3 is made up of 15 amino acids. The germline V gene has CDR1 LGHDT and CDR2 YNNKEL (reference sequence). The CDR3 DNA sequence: TGTGCCAGCAGCCCGGGGACACCGATGAACACTGAAGCTTTCTTT. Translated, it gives CASSPGTPMNTEAFF.

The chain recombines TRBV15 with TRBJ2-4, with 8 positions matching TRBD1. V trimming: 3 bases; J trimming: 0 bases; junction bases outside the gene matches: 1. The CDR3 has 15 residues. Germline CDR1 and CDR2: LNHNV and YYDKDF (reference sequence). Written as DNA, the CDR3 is TGTGCCACCAGCAGGGACAGGGTAGCCAAAAACATTCAGTACTTC. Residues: CATSRDRVAKNIQYF.

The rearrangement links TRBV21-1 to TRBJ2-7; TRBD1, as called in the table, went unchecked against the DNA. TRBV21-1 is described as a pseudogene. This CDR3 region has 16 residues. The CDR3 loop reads CASSEIIRDRPYEQYF. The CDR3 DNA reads TGTGCCAGCAGCGAAATTATCCGGGACAGACCTTACGAGCAGTACTTC.

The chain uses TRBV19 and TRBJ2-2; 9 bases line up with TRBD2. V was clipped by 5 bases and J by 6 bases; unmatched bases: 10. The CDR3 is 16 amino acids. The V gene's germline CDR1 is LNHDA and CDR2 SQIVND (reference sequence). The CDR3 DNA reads TGTGCCAGTAGTGCAAGTGGCGGGAGGGCCCCCGGGGAGCTGTTTTTT. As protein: CASSASGGRAPGELFF.

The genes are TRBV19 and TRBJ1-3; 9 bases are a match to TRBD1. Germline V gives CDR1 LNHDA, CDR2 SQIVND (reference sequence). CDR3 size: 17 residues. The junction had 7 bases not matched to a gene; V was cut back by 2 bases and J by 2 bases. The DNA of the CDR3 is TGTGCCAGTAGTATACAGCCGGGACAGGGAACTGGAAACACCATATATTTT. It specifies CASSIQPGQGTGNTIYF.

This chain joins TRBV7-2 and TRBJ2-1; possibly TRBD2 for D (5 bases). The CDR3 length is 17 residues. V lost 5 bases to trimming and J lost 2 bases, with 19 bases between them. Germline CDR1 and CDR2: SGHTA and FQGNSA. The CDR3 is CASSRSAGQTTYNEQFF. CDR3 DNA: TGTGCCAGCAGCCGCTCTGCCGGGCAGACTACCTACAATGAGCAGTTCTTC.

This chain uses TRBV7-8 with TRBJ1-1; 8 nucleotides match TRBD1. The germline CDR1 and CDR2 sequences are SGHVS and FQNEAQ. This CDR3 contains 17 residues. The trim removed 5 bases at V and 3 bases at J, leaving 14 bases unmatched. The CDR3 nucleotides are TGTGCCAGCAGCCCTTCCGGGAGTTCGACAGGGGACACTGAAGCTTTCTTT. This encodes CASSPSGSSTGDTEAFF.

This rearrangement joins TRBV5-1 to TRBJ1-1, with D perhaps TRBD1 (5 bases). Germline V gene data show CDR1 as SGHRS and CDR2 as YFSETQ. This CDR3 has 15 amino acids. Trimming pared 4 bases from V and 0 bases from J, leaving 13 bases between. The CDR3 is CASSPTQDMNTEAFF. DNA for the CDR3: TGCGCCAGCAGCCCCACGCAGGACATGAACACTGAAGCTTTCTTT. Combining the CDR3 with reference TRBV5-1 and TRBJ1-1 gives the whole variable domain KAGVTQTPRYLIKTRGQQVTLSCSPISGHRSVSWYQQTPGQGLQFLFEYFSETQRNKGNFPGRFSGRQFSNSRSEMNVSTLELGDSALYLCASSPTQDMNTEAFFGQGTRLTVV.

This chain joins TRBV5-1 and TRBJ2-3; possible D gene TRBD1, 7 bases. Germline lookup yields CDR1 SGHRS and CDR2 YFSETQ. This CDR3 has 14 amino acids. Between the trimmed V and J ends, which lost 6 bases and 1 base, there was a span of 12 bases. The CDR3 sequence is CASNQGGGTDTQYF. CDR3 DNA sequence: TGCGCCAGCAATCAGGGGGGCGGCACAGATACGCAGTATTTT.

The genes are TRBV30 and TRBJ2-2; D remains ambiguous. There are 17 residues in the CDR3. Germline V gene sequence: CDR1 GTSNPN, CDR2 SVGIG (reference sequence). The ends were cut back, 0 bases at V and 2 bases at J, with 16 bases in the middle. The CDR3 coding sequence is TGTGCCTGGAGTGTTCGAGGTTTAAGCGTTAACACCGGGGAGCTGTTTTTT. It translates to CAWSVRGLSVNTGELFF.

The CDR3 spells CASSLGVAGSQETQYF. For the CDR3, the DNA is TGTGCCAGCAGCTTAGGGGTAGCGGGTTCCCAAGAGACCCAGTACTTC. V is TRBV7-6 and J is TRBJ2-5; 7 positions agree with TRBD2. The CDR3 has 16 residues. Per germline, CDR1 SGHVS and CDR2 FNYEAQ. Unmatched junction bases numbered 6, after V lost 1 base and J lost 1 base.

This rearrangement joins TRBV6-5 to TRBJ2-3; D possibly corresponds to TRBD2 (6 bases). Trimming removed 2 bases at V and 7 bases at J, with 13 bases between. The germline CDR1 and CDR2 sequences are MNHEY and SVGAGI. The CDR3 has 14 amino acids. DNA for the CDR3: TGTGCCAGCAGTTACGGGCCAGCGGGCAATACGCAGTATTTT. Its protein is CASSYGPAGNTQYF.

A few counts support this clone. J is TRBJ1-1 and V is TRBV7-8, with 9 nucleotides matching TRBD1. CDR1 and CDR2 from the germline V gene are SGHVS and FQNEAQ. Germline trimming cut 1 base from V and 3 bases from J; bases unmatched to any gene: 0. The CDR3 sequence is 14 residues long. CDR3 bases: TGTGCCAGCAGCTTAGGGGACAGGGACACTGAAGCTTTCTTT. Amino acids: CASSLGDRDTEAFF.

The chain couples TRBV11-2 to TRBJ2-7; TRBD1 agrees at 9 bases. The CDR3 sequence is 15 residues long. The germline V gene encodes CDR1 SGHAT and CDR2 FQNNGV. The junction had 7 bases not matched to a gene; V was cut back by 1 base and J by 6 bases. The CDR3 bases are TGTGCCAGCAGCTTAGTGGGACAGGGTCGAGGCGAGCAGTACTTC. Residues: CASSLVGQGRGEQYF.

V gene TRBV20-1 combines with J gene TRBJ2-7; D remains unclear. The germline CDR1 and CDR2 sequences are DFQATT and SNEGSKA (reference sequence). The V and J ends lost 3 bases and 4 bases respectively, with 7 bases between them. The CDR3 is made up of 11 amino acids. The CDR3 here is CSASAQYEQYF. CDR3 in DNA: TGCAGTGCTAGTGCCCAATACGAGCAGTACTTC.

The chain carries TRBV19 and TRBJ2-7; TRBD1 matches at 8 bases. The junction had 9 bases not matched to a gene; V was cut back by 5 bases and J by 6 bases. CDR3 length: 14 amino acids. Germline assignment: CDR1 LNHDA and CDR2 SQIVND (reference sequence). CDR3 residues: CASSPGQGTAEQYF. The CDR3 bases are TGTGCCAGTAGTCCCGGACAGGGAACGGCCGAGCAGTACTTC.

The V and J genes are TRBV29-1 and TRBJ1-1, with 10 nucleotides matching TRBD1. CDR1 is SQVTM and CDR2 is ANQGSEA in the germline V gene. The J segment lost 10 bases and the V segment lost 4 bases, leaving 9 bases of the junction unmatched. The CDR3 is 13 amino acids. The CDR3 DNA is TGCAGCGTTGCATATGGGACAGGGGATCGAGCTTTCTTT. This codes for CSVAYGTGDRAFF.

The DNA of the CDR3 is TGTGCCACCAGTGATGTAGCTAGCGGTCAAGAGACCCAGTACTTC. Translated: CATSDVASGQETQYF. V and J are TRBV24-1 and TRBJ2-5, with 7 positions matching TRBD2. Germline CDR1 reads KGHDR; CDR2 reads SFDVKD. The CDR3 totals 15 residues. V dropped 3 bases and J dropped 2; count of bases not matched to a gene: 5.

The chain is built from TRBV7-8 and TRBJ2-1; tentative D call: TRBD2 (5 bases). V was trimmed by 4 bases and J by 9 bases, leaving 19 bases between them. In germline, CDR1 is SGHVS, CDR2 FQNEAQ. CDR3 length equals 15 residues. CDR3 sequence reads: CASSWLGPGESEQFF. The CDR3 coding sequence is TGTGCCAGCAGCTGGCTGGGCCCTGGGGAGAGTGAGCAGTTCTTC.

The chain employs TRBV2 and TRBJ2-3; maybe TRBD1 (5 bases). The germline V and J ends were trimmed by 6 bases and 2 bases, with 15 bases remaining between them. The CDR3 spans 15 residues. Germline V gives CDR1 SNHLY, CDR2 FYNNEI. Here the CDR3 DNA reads TGTGCCAGCAGGTACCATCAGGGTCTCACAGATACGCAGTATTTT. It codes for CASRYHQGLTDTQYF.